This T cell receptor (beta chain) derives from a study of shared clonotypes between healthy human individuals. CDR1 and CDR2 from the germline V gene are SNHLY and FYNNEI. V gave up 2 bases and J gave up 0 bases, with 11 bases separating them. This CDR3 is built from 15 residues. Authors' methods: Filtering was not the same, since immunoSEQ gave junction-only sequences without quality scores. The repertoire was sequenced with immunoSEQ multiplex PCR; TCRdb's copy has only in-frame clones and lacks some. V and J calls and clone size are given by that table; D and trimming were obtained from the DNA. This table holds about 820,000 clones, 92% found once. Positive CCR7 selection of CD45RO-negative cells yielded the naive CD8 cells, and terminally differentiated effector memory CD45RA+ cells were excluded. Recent vaccinations or acute infections were absent in the healthy HIV-negative adult donors.

The sample comprised naive CD8+ T cells sorted from blood. This clonotype originated in a man aged 25 to 40 in good health. The rearrangement joins TRBV2 to TRBJ2-7; a weak D match, TRBD1 (5 bases). In nucleotides, the CDR3 is TGTGCCAGCAGTGAATCGGGTGGGGCCTCCTACGAGCAGTACTTC. Translating it yields CASSESGGASYEQYF.